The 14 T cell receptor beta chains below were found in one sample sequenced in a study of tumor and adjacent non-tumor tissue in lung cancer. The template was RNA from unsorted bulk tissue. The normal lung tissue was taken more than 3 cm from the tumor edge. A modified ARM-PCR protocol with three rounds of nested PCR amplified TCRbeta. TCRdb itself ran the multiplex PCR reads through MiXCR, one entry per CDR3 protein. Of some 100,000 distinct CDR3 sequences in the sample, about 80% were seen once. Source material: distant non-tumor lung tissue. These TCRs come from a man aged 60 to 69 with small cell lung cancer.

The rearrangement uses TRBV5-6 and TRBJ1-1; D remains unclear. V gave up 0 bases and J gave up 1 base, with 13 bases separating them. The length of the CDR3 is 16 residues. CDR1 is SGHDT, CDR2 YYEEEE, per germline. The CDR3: CASSLASATPNTEAFF. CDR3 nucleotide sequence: TGTGCCAGCAGCTTGGCTTCCGCGACACCGAACACTGAAGCTTTCTTT.

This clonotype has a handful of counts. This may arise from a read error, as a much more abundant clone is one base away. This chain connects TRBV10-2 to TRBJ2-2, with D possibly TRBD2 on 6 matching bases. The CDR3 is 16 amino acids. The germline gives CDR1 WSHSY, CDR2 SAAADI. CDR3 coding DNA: TGCGCCAGCAGTGTCCGAGCGGGTACGAACCCCGGGGAGCTGTTTTTT. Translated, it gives CASSVRAGTNPGELFF.

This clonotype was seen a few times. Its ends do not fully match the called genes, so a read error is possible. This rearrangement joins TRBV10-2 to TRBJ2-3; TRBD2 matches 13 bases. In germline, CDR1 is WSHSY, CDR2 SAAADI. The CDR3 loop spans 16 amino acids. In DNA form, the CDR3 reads TGCGCCATCAGTTCTACAGGACTAGCGGGAGTGGGTACGCAGTATTTT. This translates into CAISSTGLAGVGTQYF.

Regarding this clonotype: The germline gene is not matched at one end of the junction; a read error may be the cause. In DNA form, the CDR3 reads TGTGCCACCAGTGGCAGTGTCGAGAACAATGAGCAGATCTTC. Its protein product is CATSGSVENNEQIF. The rearrangement links TRBV24-1 to TRBJ2-1, with D hard to call. Germline CDR1 KGHDR, CDR2 SFDVKD. This CDR3 has 14 residues.

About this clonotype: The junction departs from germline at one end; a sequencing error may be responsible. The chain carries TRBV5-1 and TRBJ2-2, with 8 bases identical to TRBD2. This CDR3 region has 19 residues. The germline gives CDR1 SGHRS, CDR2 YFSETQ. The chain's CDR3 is CAGSPPPPSGRVDTGELFF. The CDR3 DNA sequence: TGCGCCGGCAGTCCTCCACCTCCCAGCGGGAGAGTCGACACCGGGGAGCTGTTTTTT.

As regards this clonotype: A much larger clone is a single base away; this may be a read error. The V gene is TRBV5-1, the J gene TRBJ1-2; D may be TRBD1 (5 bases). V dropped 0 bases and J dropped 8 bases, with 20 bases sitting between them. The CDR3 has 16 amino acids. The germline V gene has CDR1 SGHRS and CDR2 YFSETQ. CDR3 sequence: CASSLGSWGTIQGYTF. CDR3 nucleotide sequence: TGCGCCAGCAGCTTGGGTAGCTGGGGGACTATACAAGGCTACACCTTC.

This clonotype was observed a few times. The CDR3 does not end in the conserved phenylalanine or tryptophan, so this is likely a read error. CDR3 amino acids: CATSRGDRDFGANVLTL. The CDR3 coding sequence is TGTGCCACCAGCAGAGGGGACAGGGATTTTGGGGCCAACGTCCTGACTCTC. V is TRBV15 and J is TRBJ2-6; TRBD1 matches 9 bases. CDR1 LNHNV and CDR2 YYDKDF come from the germline V gene (reference sequence). V trimming: 1 base; J trimming: 3 bases; junction bases outside the gene matches: 4. The CDR3 loop spans 17 amino acids.

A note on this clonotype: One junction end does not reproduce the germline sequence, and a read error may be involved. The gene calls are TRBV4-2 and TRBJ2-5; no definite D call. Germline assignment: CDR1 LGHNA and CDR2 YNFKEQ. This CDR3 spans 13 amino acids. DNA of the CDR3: TGTGCCAGCAACCAAGGAGCAGAACAGACCCAGTACTTC. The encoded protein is CASNQGAEQTQYF.

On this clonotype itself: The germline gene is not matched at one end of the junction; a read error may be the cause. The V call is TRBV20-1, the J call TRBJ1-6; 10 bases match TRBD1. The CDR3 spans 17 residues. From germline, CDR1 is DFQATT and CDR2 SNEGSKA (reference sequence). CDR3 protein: CSAIAIGTGDYNSPFHF. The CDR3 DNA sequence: TGCAGTGCTATAGCCATAGGGACAGGGGACTATAATTCACCCTTCCACTTT.

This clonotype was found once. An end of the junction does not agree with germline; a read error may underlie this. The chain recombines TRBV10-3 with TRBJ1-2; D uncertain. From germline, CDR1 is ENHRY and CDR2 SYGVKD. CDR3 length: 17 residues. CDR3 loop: CAISESGIFRAIYGYTF. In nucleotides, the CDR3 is TGTGCTATCAGTGAGTCCGGGATCTTCAGAGCTATCTATGGCTACACCTTC.

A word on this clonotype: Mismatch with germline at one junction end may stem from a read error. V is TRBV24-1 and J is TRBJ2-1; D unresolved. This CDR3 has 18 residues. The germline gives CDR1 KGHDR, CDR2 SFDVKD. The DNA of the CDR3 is TGTGCTACCAGTGATTTCGGAATCGGGCTAGGCAGCGACAATGAGCAGTTCTTC. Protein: CATSDFGIGLGSDNEQFF.

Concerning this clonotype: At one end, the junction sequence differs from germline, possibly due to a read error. The CDR3, as DNA: TGTGCCAGCAGTTTATGGCAGACCCATACTAACACCGGGGAGCTCTTTTTT. Amino acid sequence: CASSLWQTHTNTGELFF. The chain has TRBV12-3 or TRBV12-4 and TRBJ2-2; weak D call: TRBD2 (5 bases). CDR3 length: 17 amino acids.

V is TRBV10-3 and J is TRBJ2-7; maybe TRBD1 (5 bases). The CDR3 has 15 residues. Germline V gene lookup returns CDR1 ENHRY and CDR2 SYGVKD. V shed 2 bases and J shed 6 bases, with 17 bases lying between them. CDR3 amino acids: CAISEDWTRECEQYF. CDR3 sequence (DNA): TGTGCCATCAGTGAGGACTGGACAAGGGAATGCGAGCAGTACTTC.

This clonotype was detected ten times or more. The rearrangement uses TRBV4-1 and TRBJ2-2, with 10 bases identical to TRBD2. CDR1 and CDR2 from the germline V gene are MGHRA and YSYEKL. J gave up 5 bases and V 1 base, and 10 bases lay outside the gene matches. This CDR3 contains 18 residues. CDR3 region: CASSQAPSGRRRTGELFF. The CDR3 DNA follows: TGCGCCAGCAGCCAAGCTCCTAGCGGGAGACGGAGAACCGGGGAGCTGTTTTTT.